The clone carrying this TCR beta chain was detected only once. Its antigen remains unknown. The sample comes from a study of shared clonotypes between healthy human individuals. Germline lookup yields CDR1 MNHNS and CDR2 SASEGT. V gave up 4 bases and J gave up 3 bases, with 9 bases separating them. The CDR3 is made up of 14 amino acids. The data were produced by immunoSEQ multiplex PCR, yet TCRdb's version contains in-frame clones alone and is incomplete. The sample shows about 600,000 clones, more than 95% of them seen only once. Study observations and caveats: Depth of sequencing was expected to influence donor clonotype sharing. About 5% of naive CD4 clonotypes were shared across a few donors. Sorted-subset samples were not fully sequenced, rarefaction indicated.

The J gene is TRBJ1-4, the V gene TRBV6-1; no clear D gene. The sample comprised naive CD4+ T cells sorted from blood. Subset defined: CD45RA+ positively selected. This clonotype was obtained from a woman aged 25 to 39 in good health. CDR3 in amino acids: CASSVSSANEKLFF. In nucleotides, the CDR3 is TGTGCCAGCAGTGTGTCAAGTGCTAATGAAAAACTGTTTTTT.